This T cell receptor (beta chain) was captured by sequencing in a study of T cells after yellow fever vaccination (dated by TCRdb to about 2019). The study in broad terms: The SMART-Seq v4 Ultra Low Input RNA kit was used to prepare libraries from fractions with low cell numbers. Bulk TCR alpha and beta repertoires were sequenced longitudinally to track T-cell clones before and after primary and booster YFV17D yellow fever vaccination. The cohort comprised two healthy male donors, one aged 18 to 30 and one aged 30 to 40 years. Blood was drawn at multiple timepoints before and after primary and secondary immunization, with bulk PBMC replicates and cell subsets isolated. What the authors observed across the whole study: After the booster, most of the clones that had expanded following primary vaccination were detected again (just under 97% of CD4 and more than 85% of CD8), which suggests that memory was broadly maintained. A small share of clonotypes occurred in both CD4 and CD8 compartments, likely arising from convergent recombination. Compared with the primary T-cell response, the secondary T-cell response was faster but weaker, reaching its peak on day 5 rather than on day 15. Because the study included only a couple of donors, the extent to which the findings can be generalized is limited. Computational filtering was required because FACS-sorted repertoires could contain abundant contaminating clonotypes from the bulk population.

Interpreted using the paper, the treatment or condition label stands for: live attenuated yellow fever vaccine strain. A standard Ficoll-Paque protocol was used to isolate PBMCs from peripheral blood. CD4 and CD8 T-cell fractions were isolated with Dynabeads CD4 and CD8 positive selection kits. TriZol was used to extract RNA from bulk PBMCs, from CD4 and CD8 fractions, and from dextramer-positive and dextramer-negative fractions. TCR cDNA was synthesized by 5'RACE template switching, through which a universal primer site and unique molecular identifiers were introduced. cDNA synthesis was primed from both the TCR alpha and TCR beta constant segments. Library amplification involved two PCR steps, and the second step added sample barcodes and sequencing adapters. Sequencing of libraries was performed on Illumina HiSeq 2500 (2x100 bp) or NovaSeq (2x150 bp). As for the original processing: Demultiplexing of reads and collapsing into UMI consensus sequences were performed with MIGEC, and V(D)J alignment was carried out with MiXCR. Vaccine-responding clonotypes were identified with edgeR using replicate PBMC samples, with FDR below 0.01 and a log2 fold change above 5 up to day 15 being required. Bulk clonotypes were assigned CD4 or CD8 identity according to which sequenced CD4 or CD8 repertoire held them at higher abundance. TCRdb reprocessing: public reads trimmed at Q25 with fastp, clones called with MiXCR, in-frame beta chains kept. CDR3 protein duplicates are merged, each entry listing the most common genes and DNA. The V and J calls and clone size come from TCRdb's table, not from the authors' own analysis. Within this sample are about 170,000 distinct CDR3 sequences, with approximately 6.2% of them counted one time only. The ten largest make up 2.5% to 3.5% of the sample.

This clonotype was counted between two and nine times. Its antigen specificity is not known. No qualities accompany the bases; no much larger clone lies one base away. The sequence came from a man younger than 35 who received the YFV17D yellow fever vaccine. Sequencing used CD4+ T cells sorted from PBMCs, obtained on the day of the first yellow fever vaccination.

The nucleotides are TGTGCCAGCAGCGCTTTTAGGGACCGAGCGAGGAGGGACACCATATATTTT. Its product reads: CASSAFRDRARRDTIYF. The chain is encoded by TRBV7-2 joined to TRBJ1-3; TRBD1 is a weak D gene call, 5 bases matching. In the germline V gene, CDR1 corresponds to SGHTA and CDR2 to FQGNSA. Trimming takes 5 bases from V and 8 bases from J, and the germline ends sit 25 bases apart. The CDR3 covers 17 residues, taking in both the cysteine and the phenylalanine. The sequence is cut down to CDR3 DNA, 51 bases in frame from base 1.